The rows below give T cell receptor beta chains drawn from one sample of a study of T-cell reconstitution after alpha-beta-depleted transplantation in children. Using its own MiXCR run on the PCR reads, TCRdb lists one record per CDR3 protein. The sample records about 580,000 distinct CDR3 sequences, 25% to 30% being singletons. The sequenced sample was PBMCs, obtained before TCRalphabeta/CD19-depleted stem cell transplant. The origin of the receptors is a boy in the first two years of life with Wiskott-Aldrich syndrome, due to receive a stem cell transplant. Each CDR3 is given with its conserved first and last residue. Fields, in order: V gene, clone size, D gene, J gene, CDR3 DNA, CDR3 protein. A D gene is named only where the DNA matches it firmly. For some rows the clone size is stated as once, few or many, or as a class when expanded; others skip it.

V: TRBV24-1
size: NA
D: NA
J: TRBJ1-5
DNA: TGTGCCACCAGTGATGCCTATAGCAATCAGCCCCAGCATTTT
CDR3: CATSDAYSNQPQHF

V: TRBV20-1
size: NA
D: NA
J: TRBJ1-1
DNA: TGCAGTGCCCACGTATGGAACACTGAAGCTTTCTTT
CDR3: CSAHVWNTEAFF

V: TRBV5-1
size: NA
D: TRBD2
J: TRBJ2-7
DNA: TGCGCCAGCAGCCCTAGCGGGGCAGACATCTACGAGCAGTACTTC
CDR3: CASSPSGADIYEQYF

V: TRBV21-1
size: NA
D: NA
J: TRBJ2-5
DNA: TGTGCCAGCAGCAAAACGGCCCAGGGTCGGGAGACCCAGTACTTT
CDR3: CASSKTAQGRETQYF

V: TRBV5-1
size: few
D: NA
J: TRBJ2-5
DNA: TGCGCCAGCAGCTTAACCGCTAGAGAAGAGACCCAGTACTTC
CDR3: CASSLTAREETQYF

V: TRBV4-2
size: NA
D: NA
J: TRBJ2-1
DNA: TGTGCCAGCAGTCTTACCAATCTCGATGAGCAGTTCTTC
CDR3: CASSLTNLDEQFF

V: TRBV27
size: NA
D: TRBD2
J: TRBJ2-1
DNA: TGTGCCAGCACCGATCCCCCCCTAGCGGGAGTAGTTGGTGAGCAGTTCTTC
CDR3: CASTDPPLAGVVGEQFF

V: TRBV18
size: NA
D: TRBD1
J: TRBJ1-1
DNA: TGTGCCAGCTCAGTGGGACAGACAGAATACACTGAAGCTTTCTTT
CDR3: CASSVGQTEYTEAFF

V: TRBV5-1
size: NA
D: TRBD2
J: TRBJ2-1
DNA: TGCGCCAGCAGCCCGGGACTAGCGGGAGAAGGCAATGAGCAGTTCTTC
CDR3: CASSPGLAGEGNEQFF

V: TRBV7-9
size: NA
D: TRBD2
J: TRBJ2-3
DNA: TGTGCCAGCAGCGATACGGGAGGGACAGATACGCAGTATTTT
CDR3: CASSDTGGTDTQYF

V: TRBV18
size: NA
D: NA
J: TRBJ2-7
DNA: TGTGCCAGCTCACCGGACACGCCCTCCTACGAGCAGTACTTC
CDR3: CASSPDTPSYEQYF

V: TRBV24-1
size: few
D: NA
J: TRBJ2-1
DNA: TGTGCCACCAGTGATTTGCAGGGTTTGAATGAGCAGTTCTTC
CDR3: CATSDLQGLNEQFF

V: TRBV7-8
size: NA
D: TRBD2
J: TRBJ2-7
DNA: TGTGCCAGCAGCTTAGCAGCGGGAGGGCACTACGAGCAGTACTTC
CDR3: CASSLAAGGHYEQYF

V: TRBV12-3/TRBV12-4
size: NA
D: NA
J: TRBJ2-7
DNA: TGTGCCAGCAGTTTTGGACCACAGGGCTACGAGCAGTACTTC
CDR3: CASSFGPQGYEQYF

V: TRBV27
size: NA
D: TRBD1
J: TRBJ2-2
DNA: TGTGCCAGCAGTCGGATGGGACAGGCGAACACCGGGGAGCTGTTTTTT
CDR3: CASSRMGQANTGELFF

V: TRBV15
size: few
D: NA
J: TRBJ2-7
DNA: TGTGCCACCAGCAGAGATCCAGATTCCTACGAGCAGTACTTC
CDR3: CATSRDPDSYEQYF

V: TRBV6-5
size: few
D: NA
J: TRBJ2-2
DNA: TGTGCCAGCAGTTACTCGTGGAGGGGCGCCGGGGAGCTGTTTTTT
CDR3: CASSYSWRGAGELFF

V: TRBV14
size: NA
D: TRBD1
J: TRBJ2-3
DNA: TGTGCCAGCAGCCAAAAACTCATCGGACAGGGCTGGCCAGATACGCAGTATTTT
CDR3: CASSQKLIGQGWPDTQYF

V: TRBV20-1
size: NA
D: NA
J: TRBJ2-3
DNA: TGCAGTGCTAGACGGTCTAGCACAGATACGCAGTATTTT
CDR3: CSARRSSTDTQYF

V: TRBV7-9
size: NA
D: NA
J: TRBJ1-1
DNA: TGTGCCAGCAGCTCATCTTCTACCGGGAACATCGGAGCTTTCTTT
CDR3: CASSSSSTGNIGAFF

V: TRBV27
size: NA
D: TRBD2
J: TRBJ2-1
DNA: TGTGCCAGCAGTGAGACTACAAGCGGGAGGGCCTACAATGAGCAGTTCTTC
CDR3: CASSETTSGRAYNEQFF

V: TRBV5-1
size: NA
D: TRBD2
J: TRBJ2-1
DNA: TGCGCCAGCAGCTTCCAAGGCCCCCTAGCGGTGAACAATGAGCAGTTCTTC
CDR3: CASSFQGPLAVNNEQFF

V: TRBV27
size: NA
D: NA
J: TRBJ1-1
DNA: TGTGCCAGCAGTTCGGGACGGAAGAACACTGAAGCTTTCTTT
CDR3: CASSSGRKNTEAFF

V: TRBV24-1
size: NA
D: TRBD2
J: TRBJ2-2
DNA: TGTGCCACCAGTGCTAGCGGGGGCACCGGGGAGCTGTTTTTT
CDR3: CATSASGGTGELFF

V: TRBV18
size: few
D: TRBD2
J: TRBJ2-7
DNA: TGTGCCAGCTCACCCCTGCAAGGACTAGCGGGAGATGCCTACGAGCAGTACTTC
CDR3: CASSPLQGLAGDAYEQYF

V: TRBV7-2
size: NA
D: NA
J: TRBJ2-3
DNA: TGTGCCAGCAGCTCTAGGGGAAAGAGCACAGATACGCAGTATTTT
CDR3: CASSSRGKSTDTQYF

V: TRBV12-3/TRBV12-4
size: NA
D: NA
J: TRBJ2-4
DNA: TGTGCCAGCAGGGGCAAAAACATTCAGTACTTC
CDR3: CASRGKNIQYF

V: TRBV25-1
size: NA
D: NA
J: TRBJ1-1
DNA: TGTGCCACCAAGCCGTTGGGTTCTACAGTTGAAGCTTTCTTT
CDR3: CATKPLGSTVEAFF

V: TRBV12-3/TRBV12-4
size: NA
D: NA
J: TRBJ2-3
DNA: TGTGCCAGCTGCACCGGACCGTCTGTCCCAGATACGCAGTATTTT
CDR3: CASCTGPSVPDTQYF

V: TRBV7-7
size: NA
D: NA
J: TRBJ2-1
DNA: TGTGCCAGCAGCCCGGGTAGGGGAGCTCCTTTCTCCTACAATGAGCAGTTCTTC
CDR3: CASSPGRGAPFSYNEQFF

V: TRBV6-1
size: few
D: NA
J: TRBJ2-1
DNA: TGTGCCACCGCAATAACCAATGAGCAGTTCTTC
CDR3: CATAITNEQFF

V: TRBV25-1
size: NA
D: NA
J: TRBJ2-5
DNA: TGTGCCAGCAGTGTACCGGGTCAAGAGACCCAGTACTTC
CDR3: CASSVPGQETQYF

V: TRBV6-5
size: NA
D: TRBD1
J: TRBJ1-5
DNA: TGTGCCAGCAGTACCGACAGGGGGAATCAGCCCCAGCATTTT
CDR3: CASSTDRGNQPQHF

V: TRBV6-2/TRBV6-3
size: NA
D: TRBD2
J: TRBJ2-1
DNA: TGTGCCAGCAGTTACTCTAGACTAGCGGGAGGAGGGGGGCCCTACAATGACCAGTTCTTC
CDR3: CASSYSRLAGGGGPYNDQFF

V: TRBV30
size: NA
D: NA
J: TRBJ1-2
DNA: TGTGCCTGGAGTGTATCACGGCAGAGAAAAAACTATGGCTACACCTTC
CDR3: CAWSVSRQRKNYGYTF

V: TRBV10-3
size: NA
D: NA
J: TRBJ2-1
DNA: TGTGCCATCAGTGTGGGGGGGCTTGACAATGAGCAGTTCTTC
CDR3: CAISVGGLDNEQFF

V: TRBV5-1
size: NA
D: NA
J: TRBJ1-4
DNA: TGCGCCAGCAGCTTGCAGGGGTCGGAAAAACTGTTTTTT
CDR3: CASSLQGSEKLFF

V: TRBV28
size: NA
D: NA
J: TRBJ1-4
DNA: TGTGCCAGCAGTTTATTATTCGACAGGCCAACTAATGAAAAACTGTTTTTT
CDR3: CASSLLFDRPTNEKLFF

V: TRBV10-3
size: NA
D: NA
J: TRBJ2-1
DNA: TGTGCCATCAGTGGTTATGGGGGGACTCCCGCGGGCAATGAGCAGTTCTTC
CDR3: CAISGYGGTPAGNEQFF

V: TRBV5-1
size: few
D: NA
J: TRBJ1-1
DNA: TGCGCCAGCAGCTTGGATAGGACAGATATCGGTGAAGCTTTCTTT
CDR3: CASSLDRTDIGEAFF

V: TRBV5-1
size: NA
D: TRBD1
J: TRBJ2-1
DNA: TGCGCCAGCAGCCCGGACAGGAGAACCTACAATGAGCAGTTCTTC
CDR3: CASSPDRRTYNEQFF

V: TRBV20-1
size: few
D: NA
J: TRBJ2-5
DNA: TGCAGTGCTAGGTCTGACCACCATAGGGAGACCCAGTACTTC
CDR3: CSARSDHHRETQYF

V: TRBV5-1
size: NA
D: TRBD2
J: TRBJ2-2
DNA: TGCGCCAGCAGCTTGGCGGCTAGCGGGAGTTTCGGAACCGGGGAGCTGTTTTTT
CDR3: CASSLAASGSFGTGELFF

V: TRBV27
size: NA
D: TRBD2
J: TRBJ2-1
DNA: TGTGCCAGCAGTTTATTAGCTAGCGGGAGGGGGGTCTACAATGAGCAGTTCTTC
CDR3: CASSLLASGRGVYNEQFF

V: TRBV16
size: NA
D: NA
J: TRBJ1-2
DNA: TGTGCCAGCAGCCAAGGCACAGCCCTCCATGGCTATGGCTACACCTTC
CDR3: CASSQGTALHGYGYTF

V: TRBV15
size: NA
D: TRBD1
J: TRBJ2-5
DNA: TGTGCCACCAGCAGGGGACAGGGGCAGGAGACCCAGTACTTC
CDR3: CATSRGQGQETQYF

V: TRBV27
size: NA
D: TRBD1
J: TRBJ2-1
DNA: TGTGCCAGCAGGGGACAGGGGGCTGGCAATGAGCAGTTCTTC
CDR3: CASRGQGAGNEQFF

V: TRBV3-1
size: NA
D: TRBD2
J: TRBJ2-1
DNA: TGTGCCAGCAGCCAAGATCATCCAGCGGGAACAAATGAGCAGTTCTTC
CDR3: CASSQDHPAGTNEQFF

V: TRBV2
size: few
D: TRBD1
J: TRBJ2-6
DNA: TGTGCCAGCAGTGGCCTAGGGACAGGGGTTCGCGGGGCCAACGTCCTGACTTTC
CDR3: CASSGLGTGVRGANVLTF

V: TRBV20-1
size: few
D: NA
J: TRBJ1-5
DNA: TGCAGTGCTAGTGGAACAGACCCTTATCAGCCCCAGCATTTT
CDR3: CSASGTDPYQPQHF

V: TRBV20-1
size: NA
D: TRBD2
J: TRBJ2-1
DNA: TGCAGTGCCCGGACCCTCGGGACTAGCGGGAGAGCCGCCTACAATGAGCAGTTCTTC
CDR3: CSARTLGTSGRAAYNEQFF

V: TRBV29-1
size: NA
D: NA
J: TRBJ2-3
DNA: TGCAGCGTGTACAGAACCACAGATACGCAGTATTTT
CDR3: CSVYRTTDTQYF

V: TRBV14
size: NA
D: NA
J: TRBJ2-1
DNA: TGTGCCAGCAGCCAAGTAGGACAGCCGCTCTACAATGAGCAGTTCTTC
CDR3: CASSQVGQPLYNEQFF

V: TRBV5-1
size: NA
D: TRBD2
J: TRBJ2-4
DNA: TGCGCCAGCAGTACTAGCGGGACCGGTGCAGCCAAAAACATTCAGTACTTC
CDR3: CASSTSGTGAAKNIQYF

V: TRBV20-1
size: once
D: TRBD2
J: TRBJ2-1
DNA: TGCAGTGCTCAATCACGTCCGGGACTAGGGACCAATGAGCAGTTCTTC
CDR3: CSAQSRPGLGTNEQFF

V: TRBV6-1
size: NA
D: NA
J: TRBJ1-5
DNA: TGTGCTAGCAGTGAAGTTTGGGATCAGCCCCAGCATTTT
CDR3: CASSEVWDQPQHF

V: TRBV12-3/TRBV12-4
size: NA
D: TRBD2
J: TRBJ2-1
DNA: TGTGCCAGCAGTTTAATGACGGGAGGGCCCTCCGGGCAGTTCTTC
CDR3: CASSLMTGGPSGQFF